The present TCR beta chain was sequenced within a study of T cells in Graves' hyperthyroidism and ophthalmopathy. Clinical symptoms, serum thyroxine and TRAb, thyroid ultrasound and orbital computed tomography were used for the diagnoses. Isolation of PBMCs was performed on approximately 10 ml fresh peripheral blood. The sample holds many counts of this clonotype. V was pared by 6 bases and J by 3 bases, with 5 bases of the junction left unmatched. CDR1 GTSNPN and CDR2 SVGIG come from the germline V gene (reference sequence). This CDR3 region has 13 residues. Researchers took RNA transcripts and amplified the TCR beta CDR3 regions from them. An initial round of RT-PCR targeting the TCR CDR3 relied on the HTBI primer set. TCRdb re-derived calls from the multiplex PCR reads in MiXCR, one entry per CDR3 protein. The table lists 460,000 or so distinct CDR3 sequences, about an eighth of them singletons.

The sequence was collected from a young woman with Graves' hyperthyroidism. The chain couples TRBV30 to TRBJ2-3; 8 nucleotides align to TRBD1. The material sequenced was blood. The CDR3 is CACNGQGTDTQYF. CDR3 in DNA: TGTGCCTGTAATGGACAGGGAACAGATACGCAGTATTTT.